The 12 T cell receptor beta chains below were found in one sample sequenced in a study of blood T cell repertoires in COVID-19. Produced via immunoSEQ multiplex PCR; TCRdb's table is partial and in-frame only. The sample lists about 220,000 clones; about nine tenths were seen once. Sequenced sample: PBMCs or T cells enriched from blood (not recorded which). These receptors were obtained from a woman in her thirties who had recovered from COVID-19.

The chain employs TRBV2 and TRBJ2-3, with D perhaps matching TRBD2 (7 bases). Germline CDR1 SNHLY, CDR2 FYNNEI. Trimming took off 3 bases at V and 2 bases at J, with 12 bases between the two ends. The length of the CDR3 is 15 residues. The CDR3 reads CASSDRGAFTDTQYF. The CDR3 region has the DNA TGTGCCAGCAGTGACCGGGGGGCCTTCACAGATACGCAGTATTTT.

This chain joins TRBV27 and TRBJ2-4; TRBD1 is a possible D gene (6 bases). Trimming cost V 4 bases and J 7 bases, with 14 bases left between them. The V gene's germline CDR1 is MNHEY and CDR2 SMNVEV (reference sequence). The CDR3 covers 14 residues. The CDR3 loop reads CASSYDDRMNIQYF. CDR3 bases: TGTGCCAGCAGTTACGACGACAGGATGAACATTCAGTACTTC.

The chain links TRBV7-3 to TRBJ2-5; TRBD2 might be the D (5 bases). This CDR3 is 13 amino acids long. Germline loops: CDR1 SGHTA, CDR2 FQGTGA. The V end was cut by 5 bases, the J end by 4 bases, with 11 bases between. DNA of the CDR3: TGTGCCAGCAGCCCAGTAGGAGGAGAGACCCAGTACTTC. Its translation: CASSPVGGETQYF.

The gene calls are TRBV4-2 and TRBJ1-2; 8 bases map to TRBD1. Trimming at V came to 4 bases and at J to 8 bases, leaving 6 bases not matched to a gene. Germline CDR1 reads LGHNA; CDR2 reads YNFKEQ. The CDR3 spans 13 residues. The CDR3 reads CASSLQGAEGYTF. The CDR3 coding sequence is TGTGCCAGCAGCCTCCAGGGGGCGGAGGGCTACACCTTC.

V is TRBV4-3 and J is TRBJ2-3, with unresolved D. Germline-derived CDR1 and CDR2 are LGHNA and YSLEER. The CDR3 consists of 14 residues. The germline V and J ends were trimmed by 8 bases and 6 bases, with 18 bases remaining between them. This CDR3 reads CASSPRQAMDTQYF. CDR3 nucleotide sequence: TGCGCCAGCTCCCCCCGGCAGGCGATGGATACGCAGTATTTT.

The CDR3 region has the DNA TGTGCCAGCAGTTACGGGGGGAATGAAAAACTGTTTTTT. Protein: CASSYGGNEKLFF. The chain recombines TRBV6-5 with TRBJ1-4, with a weak D call TRBD1 (5 bases). V lost 2 bases and J lost 5, with 6 bases in between. There are 13 residues in the CDR3. Germline lookup yields CDR1 MNHEY and CDR2 SVGAGI.

The chain carries TRBV6-4 and TRBJ1-2; TRBD1 might be the D (5 bases). Trimming left V 8 bases short and J 2 bases short, with 12 bases between. Germline V gene data show CDR1 as MRHNA and CDR2 as SNTAGT. The CDR3 has 13 residues. The CDR3 loop is CASSPRENYGYTF. Here the CDR3 DNA reads TGTGCCAGCTCACCCAGGGAAAACTATGGCTACACCTTC.

The chain couples TRBV9 to TRBJ1-1, with D possibly being TRBD1 (5 bases). Germline loops: CDR1 SGDLS, CDR2 YYNGEE. The CDR3 runs 14 residues. Trimming left V 4 bases short and J 4 bases short, with 14 bases between. In DNA, the CDR3 is TGTGCCAGCAGCACCTCGGGAGGGGCCACTGAAGCTTTCTTT. Residues: CASSTSGGATEAFF.

The chain uses TRBV11-2 and TRBJ2-7, with 11 bases that match TRBD2. J lost 3 bases, V lost 5 bases, and 12 bases had no gene match. This CDR3 has 17 residues. The V gene's germline CDR1 is SGHAT and CDR2 FQNNGV. The CDR3 DNA is TGTGCCAGCAGCCCGGGACTAGCGGTGACGGGAAACTACGAGCAGTACTTC. This gives the protein CASSPGLAVTGNYEQYF.

The chain employs TRBV5-1 and TRBJ2-7, with D unclear. This CDR3 has 12 residues. Germline V CDR1 and CDR2: SGHRS, YFSETQ. V shed 6 bases and J shed 2 bases, with 9 bases lying between them. CDR3 DNA: TGCGCCAGCACAGGTGGTGCCTACGAGCAGTACTTC. Translated, it gives CASTGGAYEQYF.

V and J are TRBV19 and TRBJ1-2, with TRBD1 as a possible D gene (6 bases). The CDR3 totals 15 residues. The germline gives CDR1 LNHDA, CDR2 SQIVND (reference sequence). V lost 0 bases to trimming and J lost 4 bases, with 12 bases between them. The CDR3 DNA follows: TGTGCCAGTAGTATAGATCGGGACACATCCTATGGCTACACCTTC. It specifies CASSIDRDTSYGYTF.

CDR3: CASSQETGCPGNTIYF. The CDR3 region has the DNA TGCGCCAGCAGTCAGGAGACAGGTTGCCCTGGAAACACCATATATTTT. The chain is built from TRBV23-1 and TRBJ1-3, with D tentatively TRBD1 (6 bases). TRBV23-1 is an ORF, and what it does is uncertain. The CDR3 covers 16 residues. V lost 3 bases to trimming and J lost 2 bases, with 14 bases between them.